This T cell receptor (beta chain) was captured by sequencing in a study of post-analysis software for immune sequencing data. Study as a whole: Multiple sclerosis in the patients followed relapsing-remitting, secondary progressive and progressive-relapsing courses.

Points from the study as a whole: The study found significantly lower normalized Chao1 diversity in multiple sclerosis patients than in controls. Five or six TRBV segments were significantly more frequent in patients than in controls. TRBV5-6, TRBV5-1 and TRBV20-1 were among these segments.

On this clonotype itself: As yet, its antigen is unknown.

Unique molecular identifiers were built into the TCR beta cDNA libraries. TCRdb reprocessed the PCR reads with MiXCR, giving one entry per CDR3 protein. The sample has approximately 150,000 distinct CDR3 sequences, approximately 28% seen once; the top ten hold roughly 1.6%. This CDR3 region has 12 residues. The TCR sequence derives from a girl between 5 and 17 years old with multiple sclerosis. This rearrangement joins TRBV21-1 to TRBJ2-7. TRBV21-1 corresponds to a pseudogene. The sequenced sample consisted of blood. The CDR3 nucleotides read TGTGCCAGCAGCAAATTACTCTCCGAGCAGTACTTC. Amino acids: CASSKLLSEQYF.